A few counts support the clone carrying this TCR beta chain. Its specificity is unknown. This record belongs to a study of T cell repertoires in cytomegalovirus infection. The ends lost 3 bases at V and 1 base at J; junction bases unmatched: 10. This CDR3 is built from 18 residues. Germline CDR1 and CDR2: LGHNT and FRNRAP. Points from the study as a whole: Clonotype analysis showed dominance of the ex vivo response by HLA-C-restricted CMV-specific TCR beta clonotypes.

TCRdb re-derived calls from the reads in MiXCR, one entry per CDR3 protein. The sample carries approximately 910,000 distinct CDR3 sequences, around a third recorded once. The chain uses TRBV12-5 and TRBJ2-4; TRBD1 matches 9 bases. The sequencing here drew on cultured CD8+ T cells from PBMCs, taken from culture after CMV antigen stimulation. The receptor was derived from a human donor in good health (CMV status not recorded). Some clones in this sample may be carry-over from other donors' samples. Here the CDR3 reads CASGFTLQGAQAKNIQYF. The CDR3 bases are TGTGCTAGTGGTTTTACCCTACAGGGGGCGCAGGCCAAAAACATTCAGTACTTC. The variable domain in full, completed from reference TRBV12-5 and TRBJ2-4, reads DARVTQTPRHKVTEMGQEVTMRCQPILGHNTVFWYRQTMMQGLELLAYFRNRAPLDDSGMPKDRFSAEMPDATLATLKIQPSEPRDSAVYFCASGFTLQGAQAKNIQYFGAGTRLSVL.